What follows describes a single T cell receptor beta chain. Antigen specificity is unknown. The data derive from a study of T cells expressing NK-cell markers. Regarding the study as a whole: The CD3+CD56-NKG2C+ fraction of several donors was likewise dominated by these clonotypes. Whether expanded NKG2C+ T cell clones were HCMV-specific remained unclear.

TCRdb re-called the 5' RACE reads and catalogs CDR3 proteins one per entry, DNA excluded. The sample has roughly 180,000 distinct CDR3 sequences, and its top ten clones hold about 18%. The material sequenced was blood T cells: a sorted CD56 or NKG2C T cell subset, CD4+ or CD8+ T cells, or bulk PBMC T cells (not recorded which). This TCR was sampled from a woman between 18 and 75 years old in good health.

The CDR3 loop is CASSQARGLTSTDTQYF. V and J are TRBV4-1 and TRBJ2-3; there is no DNA to check the TCRdb D call of TRBD2. The CDR3 totals 17 residues. Germline V CDR1 and CDR2: MGHRA, YSYEKL.